This T cell receptor (beta chain) was retrieved from a study of T-cell reconstitution after alpha-beta-depleted transplantation in children. Study results and caveats: By one year post-transplant, T-cell counts and diversity largely arose from T cells that were newly produced. Several hundred expanded graft clones reportedly were the source of alpha-beta T cells about two months after transplant.

This clonotype occurred a few times. What it recognizes is unknown. The CDR3 totals 15 residues. V lost 0 bases and J 3 bases, leaving 9 bases between the germline ends. CDR1 is ENHRY, CDR2 SYGVKD, per germline. Preparing the TCRbeta library involved the use of unique molecular identifiers. TCRdb analysed the PCR reads with MiXCR anew, one entry per CDR3 protein. The data contain some 300,000 distinct CDR3 sequences, around 7.1% of them singletons. This material consisted of peripheral blood, taken 360 days after TCRalphabeta/CD19-depleted stem cell transplant. The chain uses TRBV10-3 and TRBJ1-5; a weak D match, TRBD1 (5 bases). This TCR was sampled from a female patient between 2 and 10 years old who had a stem cell transplant for Fanconi anemia, so the T cells may come from the graft donor. The CDR3 region has the DNA TGTGCCATCAGTGAGTCCCAGGGAAACAATCAGCCCCAGCATTTT. The encoded protein is CAISESQGNNQPQHF.